Below, one T cell receptor beta chain is given with its context. The CDR3 spans 16 residues. V lost 2 bases and J lost 3; bases outside the gene matches: 10. CDR1 and CDR2 (germline): MNHEY, SVGEGT. Authors' methods: Reference gene primer amplification gave nucleated cell count estimates. Method: immunoSEQ multiplex PCR; TCRdb's copy keeps in-frame clones and lacks some. The DNA gave D and trimming, while V, J and clone size come from that table. The sample lists 85,000 to 90,000 clones; about 82% were seen once. The entry originates in a study of blood T cell repertoires in COVID-19. On the study more broadly: Some COVID-19 samples were acute and others convalescent; all came from the United States, Italy and Spain.

The rearrangement links TRBV6-2 or TRBV6-3 to TRBJ2-7, with TRBD2 matching 7 bases. The receptor was derived from a human donor in a cohort sampled during active COVID-19. The specimen sequenced was peripheral blood. This CDR3 reads CASSYPHRDYRYEQYF. In DNA, the CDR3 is TGTGCCAGCAGTTACCCCCACCGGGACTACCGCTACGAGCAGTACTTC.